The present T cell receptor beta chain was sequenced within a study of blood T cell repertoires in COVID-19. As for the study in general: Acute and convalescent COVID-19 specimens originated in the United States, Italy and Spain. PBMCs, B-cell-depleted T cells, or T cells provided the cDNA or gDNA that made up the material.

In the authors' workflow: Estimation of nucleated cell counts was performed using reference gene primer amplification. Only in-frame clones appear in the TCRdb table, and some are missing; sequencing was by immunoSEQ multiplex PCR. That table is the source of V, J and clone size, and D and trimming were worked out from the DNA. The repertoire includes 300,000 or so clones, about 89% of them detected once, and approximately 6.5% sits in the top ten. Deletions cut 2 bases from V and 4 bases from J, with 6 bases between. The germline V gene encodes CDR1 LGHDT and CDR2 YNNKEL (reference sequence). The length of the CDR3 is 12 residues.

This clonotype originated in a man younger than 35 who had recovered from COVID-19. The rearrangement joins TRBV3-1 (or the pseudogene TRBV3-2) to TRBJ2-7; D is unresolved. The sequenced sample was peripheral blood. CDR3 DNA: TGTGCCAGCAGCCAATCGACTTACGAGCAGTACTTC. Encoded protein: CASSQSTYEQYF.